The next 17 T cell receptor beta chains were all read from a single sample in a study of beta chain features in type 1 diabetes. The investigators reverse transcribed all of the isolated RNA, so they sequenced expressed TCRB transcripts. Repertoires were generated with immunoSEQ multiplex PCR, while TCRdb's copy carries only in-frame clones and drops some. The sample records about 250,000 clones, over 12% being singletons. The source material was naive CD4+ T cells from blood. The receptor set was obtained from a woman aged 40 to 50 in good health.

This clone has just a few counts. The chain uses TRBV4-3 and TRBJ1-4; 8 nucleotides agree with TRBD1. Trimming at V came to 3 bases and at J to 0 bases, leaving 3 bases not matched to a gene. Germline values: CDR1 LGHNA, CDR2 YSLEER. This CDR3 contains 16 residues. Written as DNA, the CDR3 is TGCGCCAGCAGCCACGGACAGGGTTCAACTAATGAAAAACTGTTTTTT. Translating it yields CASSHGQGSTNEKLFF.

There are a few counts of this clone. The chain couples TRBV12-5 to TRBJ2-5; 7 positions agree with TRBD1. J gave up 0 bases and V 5 bases, and 12 bases lay outside the gene matches. Looked up from germline, CDR1 is LGHNT and CDR2 is FRNRAP. This CDR3 spans 17 amino acids. In DNA form, the CDR3 reads TGTGCTAGTGGTCGTCCCTCTCCCACAGGGGACCAAGAGACCCAGTACTTC. It is translated as CASGRPSPTGDQETQYF. Full variable domain (outside the CDR3, taken from reference TRBV12-5 and TRBJ2-5): DARVTQTPRHKVTEMGQEVTMRCQPILGHNTVFWYRQTMMQGLELLAYFRNRAPLDDSGMPKDRFSAEMPDATLATLKIQPSEPRDSAVYFCASGRPSPTGDQETQYFGPGTRLLVL.

This clone has only a few counts. J is TRBJ1-4 and V is TRBV5-1; D remains unclear. V was clipped by 0 bases and J by 5 bases, with 5 bases between them. Germline V gene lookup returns CDR1 SGHRS and CDR2 YFSETQ. This CDR3 has 13 residues. Here the CDR3 reads CASSLGGNEKLFF. The CDR3 DNA reads TGCGCCAGCAGCTTGGGAGGAAATGAAAAACTGTTTTTT.

The rearrangement joins TRBV7-9 to TRBJ2-7, with D unclear. The germline V gene encodes CDR1 SEHNR and CDR2 FQNEAQ (reference sequence). V shed 1 base and J shed 1 base, with 8 bases lying between them. The CDR3 is 14 residues long. The CDR3 is CASSLVGQSYEQYF. The CDR3 coding sequence is TGTGCCAGCAGCTTAGTTGGGCAGTCCTACGAGCAGTACTTC.

This clone has only a few counts. V usage is TRBV7-2 and J usage is TRBJ2-5; the D is unclear. Trimming shortened V by 5 bases and J by 0 bases, and 7 bases separated the two germline ends. The CDR3 loop spans 13 amino acids. CDR1 SGHTA and CDR2 FQGNSA come from the germline V gene. The CDR3 nucleotides are TGTGCCAGCAGCCCCCCTTACCAAGAGACCCAGTACTTC. It codes for CASSPPYQETQYF.

This clone was seen a handful of times. The rearrangement uses TRBV6-1 and TRBJ1-2; 7 bases match TRBD1. V trimming: 7 bases; J trimming: 5 bases; junction bases outside the gene matches: 7. CDR1 is MNHNS and CDR2 is SASEGT in the germline V gene. This CDR3 comprises 13 residues. In nucleotides, the CDR3 is TGTGCCAGCAAAAACGCAGGGGGGTATGGCTACACCTTC. Residues: CASKNAGGYGYTF.

This clone was counted only a few times. The genes are TRBV29-1 and TRBJ2-7, with TRBD1 as a possible D gene (5 bases). In germline, CDR1 is SQVTM, CDR2 ANQGSEA. The CDR3 covers 14 residues. The germline V and J ends were trimmed by 5 bases and 0 bases, with 14 bases remaining between them. This chain's CDR3 is CSVKTTVSSYEQYF. The DNA for the CDR3 is TGCAGCGTTAAAACGACAGTTAGCTCCTACGAGCAGTACTTC.

There are a few counts of this clone. The rearrangement uses TRBV6-5 and TRBJ2-1; D possibly corresponds to TRBD1 (5 bases). Germline V gene lookup returns CDR1 MNHEY and CDR2 SVGAGI. V was trimmed by 6 bases and J by 12 bases, leaving 12 bases between them. The CDR3 has 11 amino acids. The CDR3 loop reads CASSLGVGQFF. DNA of the CDR3: TGTGCCAGCAGCTTAGGGGTTGGGCAGTTCTTC.

This clone was seen more than once but under ten times. The chain has TRBV2 and TRBJ1-5; D remains unclear. V lost 4 bases to trimming and J lost 4 bases, with 8 bases between them. Germline V gene sequence: CDR1 SNHLY, CDR2 FYNNEI. The CDR3 sequence is 13 residues long. CDR3 DNA: TGTGCCAGCAGTGGGCGGCAGAATCAGCCCCAGCATTTT. This codes for CASSGRQNQPQHF.

This clone was counted between two and nine times. The rearrangement links TRBV6-5 to TRBJ2-1; TRBD2 agrees at 12 bases. Germline CDR1 and CDR2: MNHEY and SVGAGI. J was trimmed by 9 bases and V by 0 bases; bases with no gene match: 3. The CDR3 spans 15 residues. As DNA, the CDR3 is TGTGCCAGCAGTTACTCGGGGACTAGCGGGCGTGAGCAGTTCTTC. Translation gives CASSYSGTSGREQFF.

The chain links TRBV29-1 to TRBJ2-7; 11 bases are shared with TRBD1. The V and J ends lost 6 bases and 2 bases, in that order; junction bases with no gene match: 9. CDR3 length equals 15 residues. The germline V gene has CDR1 SQVTM and CDR2 ANQGSEA. DNA for the CDR3: TGCAGCGTGCTCCCGGGACAGGGGGGTGCCTACGAGCAGTACTTC. Protein product: CSVLPGQGGAYEQYF.

The chain links TRBV7-2 to TRBJ1-2; TRBD1 agrees at 8 bases. The CDR3 totals 15 residues. J gave up 4 bases and V 1 base, and 5 bases lay outside the gene matches. Germline assignment: CDR1 SGHTA and CDR2 FQGNSA. The CDR3 sequence: CASSLGGTGLYGYTF. CDR3 sequence (DNA): TGTGCCAGCAGCTTAGGGGGGACAGGTCTCTATGGCTACACCTTC.

The rearrangement joins TRBV2 to TRBJ1-4; 7 bases fit TRBD1. With V trimmed by 6 bases and J by 4 bases, 5 bases remained unmatched. Germline loops: CDR1 SNHLY, CDR2 FYNNEI. The CDR3 is made up of 14 amino acids. CDR3 coding DNA: TGTGCCAGCAGAGACCGGGACAGTAATGAAAAACTGTTTTTT. Amino acid sequence: CASRDRDSNEKLFF. Supplemented by reference TRBV2 and TRBJ1-4, the full variable domain reads EPEVTQTPSHQVTQMGQEVILRCVPISNHLYFYWYRQILGQKVEFLVSFYNNEISEKSEIFDDQFSVERPDGSNFTLKIRSTKLEDSAMYFCASRDRDSNEKLFFGSGTQLSVL.

The chain employs TRBV9 and TRBJ1-1, with 7 bases lining up with TRBD1. The CDR3 has 13 residues. The germline V gene has CDR1 SGDLS and CDR2 YYNGEE. The junction had 5 bases not matched to a gene; V was cut back by 6 bases and J by 3 bases. The CDR3 spells CASTSDRDTEAFF. DNA of the CDR3: TGTGCCAGCACATCCGACAGGGACACTGAAGCTTTCTTT.

The table lists this clone with a few counts. The chain combines TRBV18 with TRBJ1-1; TRBD1 might be the D (6 bases). Germline V gives CDR1 KGHSH, CDR2 LQKENI. Trimming shortened V by 6 bases and J by 4 bases, and 15 bases separated the two germline ends. CDR3 length: 14 residues. CDR3 nucleotide sequence: TGTGCCAGCTCTCGACAGGATGGGGGCACTGAAGCTTTCTTT. Encoded protein: CASSRQDGGTEAFF.

The sample holds a few counts of this clone. The chain links TRBV6-1 to TRBJ2-5, with 9 bases lining up with TRBD2. V shed 11 bases and J 5 bases; nucleotides not matched to a gene: 6. CDR3 length: 12 residues. The V gene's germline CDR1 is MNHNS and CDR2 SASEGT. CDR3 coding DNA: TGTGCCGGCCGGCTAGCGGGGGAGACCCAGTACTTC. Protein product: CAGRLAGETQYF.

This clone has a handful of counts. The genes are TRBV7-9 and TRBJ2-3; D call uncertain. V was clipped by 6 bases and J by 4 bases, with 14 bases between them. The CDR3 totals 14 residues. Germline V lookup: CDR1 SEHNR, CDR2 FQNEAQ (reference sequence). For the CDR3, the DNA is TGTGCCAGCAGGGCTACGGCTAGTTCAGATACGCAGTATTTT. Translating it yields CASRATASSDTQYF.